This is a list of T cell receptor beta chains from one sample in a study of Graves' ophthalmopathy and Graves' hyperthyroidism. TCRdb fed the multiplex PCR reads into MiXCR, producing one record per CDR3 protein. The sample includes 230,000 or so distinct CDR3 sequences, around 50% of them seen just once. Material: peripheral blood. Receptor source: an adult man with Graves' ophthalmopathy. Both conserved end residues are part of each CDR3. A D gene is named only where the DNA matches it firmly. Clone sizes are given selectively: once, few, many, or a class where the clone is expanded.

CDR3 DNA: TGTGCTAGTGGCGCCCACCGTAGCGGGAGGGCCGGAGAGACCCAGTACTTC
CDR3 protein: CASGAHRSGRAGETQYF
J gene: TRBJ2-5
V gene: TRBV12-5
clone size: -
D gene: TRBD2

CDR3 DNA: TGTGCCAGCAGCCTTACCGGGGGGAGTACGAGCAATCAGCCCCAGCATTTT
CDR3 protein: CASSLTGGSTSNQPQHF
J gene: TRBJ1-5
V gene: TRBV12-3/TRBV12-4
clone size: -
D gene: -

CDR3 DNA: TGCGCCAGCAGCTTGGGGCTAGCGGGAACCCAAGAGACCCAGTACTTC
CDR3 protein: CASSLGLAGTQETQYF
J gene: TRBJ2-5
V gene: TRBV5-1
clone size: -
D gene: TRBD2

CDR3 DNA: TGTGCCAGCAGCCCTGGACAGGATAGCAATCAGCCCCAGCATTTT
CDR3 protein: CASSPGQDSNQPQHF
J gene: TRBJ1-5
V gene: TRBV3-1
clone size: -
D gene: TRBD1

CDR3 DNA: TGCGCCAGCAGCCAAGATGAGCGGTTGAACACTGAAGCTTTCTTT
CDR3 protein: CASSQDERLNTEAFF
J gene: TRBJ1-1
V gene: TRBV4-1
clone size: -
D gene: -

CDR3 DNA: TGTGCCAGCAGCTTGGCCGACGATGAAAAACTGTTTTTT
CDR3 protein: CASSLADDEKLFF
J gene: TRBJ1-4
V gene: TRBV5-5
clone size: few
D gene: -

CDR3 DNA: TGTGCCAGCAGCTTCCCCAATCAGCCCCAGCATTTT
CDR3 protein: CASSFPNQPQHF
J gene: TRBJ1-5
V gene: TRBV3-1
clone size: few
D gene: -

CDR3 DNA: TGTGCCAGCAGCTTTTACCTTCCCGGGAGACCCTACGAGCAGTACTTC
CDR3 protein: CASSFYLPGRPYEQYF
J gene: TRBJ2-7
V gene: TRBV7-2
clone size: once
D gene: -

CDR3 DNA: TGTGCCAGCAGCCCCAATGGTGACGCTGAAGCTTTCTTT
CDR3 protein: CASSPNGDAEAFF
J gene: TRBJ1-1
V gene: TRBV7-3
clone size: -
D gene: -

CDR3 DNA: TGTGCCAGCAGTTTAAAGGTTGGGGTCACTGAAGCTTTCTTT
CDR3 protein: CASSLKVGVTEAFF
J gene: TRBJ1-1
V gene: TRBV12-3/TRBV12-4
clone size: -
D gene: -

CDR3 DNA: TGCGCCAGCAGCCAGTCCCCGGGACAGGCCTACGAGCAGTACTTC
CDR3 protein: CASSQSPGQAYEQYF
J gene: TRBJ2-7
V gene: TRBV7-3
clone size: few
D gene: TRBD1

CDR3 DNA: TGTGCCAGCAGCGTCCCTCCGGTAGAGACCCAGTACTTC
CDR3 protein: CASSVPPVETQYF
J gene: TRBJ2-5
V gene: TRBV9
clone size: -
D gene: -

CDR3 DNA: TGTGCCACCGAACACTGGCCTGAAGCTTTCTTT
CDR3 protein: CATEHWPEAFF
J gene: TRBJ1-1
V gene: TRBV19
clone size: -
D gene: -

CDR3 DNA: TGTGCCAGCAGTGAAAATCTACAGGGGCAGCCCCAGCATTTT
CDR3 protein: CASSENLQGQPQHF
J gene: TRBJ1-5
V gene: TRBV7-2
clone size: -
D gene: TRBD1

CDR3 DNA: TGTGCCAGCAGACCCGGGTATGGCTACACCTTC
CDR3 protein: CASRPGYGYTF
J gene: TRBJ1-2
V gene: TRBV2
clone size: -
D gene: -

CDR3 DNA: TGCAGTGCTCGCTGGGACAGGGGTCTCGGGGAGCAGTACTTC
CDR3 protein: CSARWDRGLGEQYF
J gene: TRBJ2-7
V gene: TRBV20-1
clone size: -
D gene: TRBD1

CDR3 DNA: TGCGCCAGCAGCCCCTTCCTTAGGCAGGGGGCTCTGAACACTGAAGCTTTCTTT
CDR3 protein: CASSPFLRQGALNTEAFF
J gene: TRBJ1-1
V gene: TRBV7-8
clone size: -
D gene: TRBD1

CDR3 DNA: TGTGCCAGCTCACCCTCGGACGGCAATCAGCCCCAGCATTTT
CDR3 protein: CASSPSDGNQPQHF
J gene: TRBJ1-5
V gene: TRBV18
clone size: -
D gene: -

CDR3 DNA: TGTGCCACCCTTCCGGACGGGAGGGAAGGCTACACCTTC
CDR3 protein: CATLPDGREGYTF
J gene: TRBJ1-2
V gene: TRBV10-3
clone size: many
D gene: -

CDR3 DNA: TGTGCCAGCAGCCAAGATTACGGGGGGCAGTACGAGCAGTACTTC
CDR3 protein: CASSQDYGGQYEQYF
J gene: TRBJ2-7
V gene: TRBV9
clone size: -
D gene: -

CDR3 DNA: TGCAGTGCTAGATTTCTTACGGGAACTGAAGCTTTCTTT
CDR3 protein: CSARFLTGTEAFF
J gene: TRBJ1-1
V gene: TRBV20-1
clone size: many
D gene: -

CDR3 DNA: TGTGCCAGCAGTGACAGGGGGCCAAGGTCACCCCTCCACTTT
CDR3 protein: CASSDRGPRSPLHF
J gene: TRBJ1-6
V gene: TRBV6-6
clone size: few
D gene: TRBD1

CDR3 DNA: TGTGCCAGCAGCTTGGGGACACAGTTTTCACCCCTCCACTTT
CDR3 protein: CASSLGTQFSPLHF
J gene: TRBJ1-6
V gene: TRBV5-4
clone size: -
D gene: -

CDR3 DNA: TGTGCCACGGAACAGGGGGCAGGGGAGACCCAGTACTTC
CDR3 protein: CATEQGAGETQYF
J gene: TRBJ2-5
V gene: TRBV7-2
clone size: -
D gene: TRBD1

CDR3 DNA: TGTGCCAGCACAGGCGGGGGTAGCTCCTACGAGCAGTACTTC
CDR3 protein: CASTGGGSSYEQYF
J gene: TRBJ2-7
V gene: TRBV2
clone size: -
D gene: TRBD2

CDR3 DNA: TGTGCCAGCAGTCAACCCTCCAGGGGGGTGAACACTGAAGCTTTCTTT
CDR3 protein: CASSQPSRGVNTEAFF
J gene: TRBJ1-1
V gene: TRBV7-9
clone size: -
D gene: TRBD1

CDR3 DNA: TGTGCCAGCAGGGGACAGGGGGCAGATGAGCAGTACTTC
CDR3 protein: CASRGQGADEQYF
J gene: TRBJ2-7
V gene: TRBV10-1
clone size: -
D gene: TRBD1

CDR3 DNA: TGTGCCAGCAGTGATGACAACTCCTATAATTCACCCCTCCACTTT
CDR3 protein: CASSDDNSYNSPLHF
J gene: TRBJ1-6
V gene: TRBV10-3
clone size: -
D gene: -

CDR3 DNA: TGTGCCAGTAGTAAGGAGGGGGCGAGAAGCAATCAGCCCCAGCATTTT
CDR3 protein: CASSKEGARSNQPQHF
J gene: TRBJ1-5
V gene: TRBV19
clone size: -
D gene: TRBD1

CDR3 DNA: TGTGCCAGCAGCTCACCCTTGGGGCTCTACGAGCAGTACTTC
CDR3 protein: CASSSPLGLYEQYF
J gene: TRBJ2-7
V gene: TRBV11-2
clone size: few
D gene: -

CDR3 DNA: TGCAGCGTTGTAAGTCAGTTCTACTACGAGCAGTACTTC
CDR3 protein: CSVVSQFYYEQYF
J gene: TRBJ2-7
V gene: TRBV29-1
clone size: few
D gene: -

CDR3 DNA: TGCAGCGCTAGTATCGGGACAGGAGAGACCCAGTACTTC
CDR3 protein: CSASIGTGETQYF
J gene: TRBJ2-5
V gene: TRBV20-1
clone size: -
D gene: TRBD1

CDR3 DNA: TGCGCCAGCAGCTTGGTGGGGGCGGTCTCCTACGAGCAGTACTTC
CDR3 protein: CASSLVGAVSYEQYF
J gene: TRBJ2-7
V gene: TRBV5-1
clone size: few
D gene: -

CDR3 DNA: TGTGCCAGCAGCTTGGAGGGTTGGGGCAATCAGCCCCAGCATTTT
CDR3 protein: CASSLEGWGNQPQHF
J gene: TRBJ1-5
V gene: TRBV5-5
clone size: -
D gene: -

CDR3 DNA: TGTGCCAGCAGCTTCGGTAGCGGGGGCTCCGGGGAGACCCAGTACTTC
CDR3 protein: CASSFGSGGSGETQYF
J gene: TRBJ2-5
V gene: TRBV11-2
clone size: few
D gene: TRBD2

CDR3 DNA: TGCGCCAGCAGCCAAGTCTCGCGGGGGGTCCCGGGTAGCTCCTACGAGCAGTACTTC
CDR3 protein: CASSQVSRGVPGSSYEQYF
J gene: TRBJ2-7
V gene: TRBV25-1
clone size: -
D gene: TRBD2

CDR3 DNA: TGTGCCAGCAGTGGGGACAGGGGGTATGACTATGGCTACACCTTC
CDR3 protein: CASSGDRGYDYGYTF
J gene: TRBJ1-2
V gene: TRBV9
clone size: few
D gene: TRBD1

CDR3 DNA: TGTGCCAGCAAATATGGCGGGGACAACTCTCGACAGCATTTT
CDR3 protein: CASKYGGDNSRQHF
J gene: TRBJ1-5
V gene: TRBV10-3
clone size: -
D gene: -

CDR3 DNA: TGTGCCAGCAGTTCTACAAGGAATCAGCCCCAGCATTTT
CDR3 protein: CASSSTRNQPQHF
J gene: TRBJ1-5
V gene: TRBV27
clone size: -
D gene: -

CDR3 DNA: TGCAGCGTAGCCGGGACAATGAACACTGAAGCTTTCTTT
CDR3 protein: CSVAGTMNTEAFF
J gene: TRBJ1-1
V gene: TRBV29-1
clone size: -
D gene: -

CDR3 DNA: TGTGCCAGCAGCTTAGCCGCAGGGGACTCTGGAAACACCATATATTTT
CDR3 protein: CASSLAAGDSGNTIYF
J gene: TRBJ1-3
V gene: TRBV7-9
clone size: -
D gene: -

CDR3 DNA: TGTGCCAGCAGTCGGGACTTAGGGGAGACCCAGTACTTC
CDR3 protein: CASSRDLGETQYF
J gene: TRBJ2-5
V gene: TRBV7-8
clone size: -
D gene: -

CDR3 DNA: TGTGCCACCAGCAGGGGACAGGGGGCCTATGGCTACACCTTC
CDR3 protein: CATSRGQGAYGYTF
J gene: TRBJ1-2
V gene: TRBV15
clone size: -
D gene: TRBD1

CDR3 DNA: TGTGCCACCAGTGATTTCCACGGGACCCACAATGGCTACACCTTC
CDR3 protein: CATSDFHGTHNGYTF
J gene: TRBJ1-2
V gene: TRBV24-1
clone size: -
D gene: -

CDR3 DNA: TGTGCCAGCGAAGCGGGGGGGTCTTTGGACATTCAGTACTTC
CDR3 protein: CASEAGGSLDIQYF
J gene: TRBJ2-4
V gene: TRBV2
clone size: -
D gene: TRBD2

CDR3 DNA: TGTGCCAGCAGGCTTCGGGCAACGAACACCGGGGAGCTGTTTTTT
CDR3 protein: CASRLRATNTGELFF
J gene: TRBJ2-2
V gene: TRBV12-3/TRBV12-4
clone size: -
D gene: -

CDR3 DNA: TGCAGTGCTACGGGGACAGGGGAGGTCCACGAGCAGTACTTC
CDR3 protein: CSATGTGEVHEQYF
J gene: TRBJ2-7
V gene: TRBV20-1
clone size: few
D gene: TRBD1

CDR3 DNA: TGTGCCAGCATTCCCTCGGTCACCTCTGGAAACACCATATATTTT
CDR3 protein: CASIPSVTSGNTIYF
J gene: TRBJ1-3
V gene: TRBV6-4
clone size: -
D gene: -

CDR3 DNA: TGTGCCAGCAGTTCGCCTCGGACTAGCGGGCACCCCTACGAGCAGTACTTC
CDR3 protein: CASSSPRTSGHPYEQYF
J gene: TRBJ2-7
V gene: TRBV6-2/TRBV6-3
clone size: -
D gene: TRBD2

CDR3 DNA: TGCGCCAGCAGCTCTCTCATCCAAGAGACCCAGTACTTC
CDR3 protein: CASSSLIQETQYF
J gene: TRBJ2-5
V gene: TRBV5-1
clone size: many
D gene: -

CDR3 DNA: TGTGCCAGCAGTACCACAGGGGTGAGAGGCTACACCTTC
CDR3 protein: CASSTTGVRGYTF
J gene: TRBJ1-2
V gene: TRBV2
clone size: few
D gene: TRBD1

CDR3 DNA: TGTGCCAGCAGCACTAGGGGGGTGACAGGGACCAACTCACCCCTCCACTTT
CDR3 protein: CASSTRGVTGTNSPLHF
J gene: TRBJ1-6
V gene: TRBV7-6
clone size: few
D gene: TRBD1

CDR3 DNA: TGCAGTGCTCCTCGCTTAGGCGAGCAGTACTTC
CDR3 protein: CSAPRLGEQYF
J gene: TRBJ2-7
V gene: TRBV20-1
clone size: -
D gene: -

CDR3 DNA: TGTGCCAGCAGGGGGACAGGGGGCGGATATGGCTACACCTTC
CDR3 protein: CASRGTGGGYGYTF
J gene: TRBJ1-2
V gene: TRBV27
clone size: few
D gene: TRBD1